A selection of T cell receptor beta chains follows, all from one sample in a study of T-cell memory formation after mild COVID-19. TCRdb re-called the 5' RACE reads through MiXCR, storing one row per CDR3 protein. The sample lists roughly 450,000 distinct CDR3 sequences, around a sixth occurring once. Specimen: PBMCs or a T cell subset sorted from them (not recorded which). These receptors all stem from an adult woman who had mild COVID-19 (a few samples of this study predate the infection). Cell type and time point are not known. CDR3s include the opening cysteine and the closing phenylalanine or tryptophan. The order of the fields is D gene, V gene, J gene, clone size, CDR3 protein, CDR3 DNA. A D gene is named only where the DNA matches it firmly. Not every row has a clone size; where given, it reads once, few, many or a size class.

>.|TRBV24-1|TRBJ2-7|few
CATSDPRQISEQYF
TGTGCCACCAGTGATCCCCGACAGATCTCCGAGCAGTACTTC
>TRBD2|TRBV7-9|TRBJ2-7|few
CASSLGSVAGSSYEQYF
TGTGCCAGCAGCTTAGGGTCGGTAGCGGGAAGCTCCTACGAGCAGTACTTC
>TRBD1|TRBV6-4|TRBJ1-1|once
CASTPGTGSTEAFF
TGTGCCAGCACCCCCGGGACAGGGAGCACTGAAGCTTTCTTT
>.|TRBV11-3|TRBJ2-3|once
CASSRTVRTDTQYF
TGTGCCAGCAGCCGGACAGTTAGAACAGATACGCAGTATTTT
>TRBD1|TRBV5-1|TRBJ2-1|.
CASSWGQIQWNEQFF
TGCGCCAGCAGCTGGGGACAGATCCAATGGAATGAGCAGTTCTTC
>.|TRBV5-1|TRBJ2-7|few
CASSLWSPNPEQYF
TGCGCCAGCAGCTTGTGGTCCCCAAATCCCGAGCAGTACTTC
>TRBD1|TRBV6-5|TRBJ2-7|few
CASGNRGSEQYF
TGTGCCAGCGGAAACAGGGGAAGCGAGCAGTACTTC
>.|TRBV5-5|TRBJ2-1|.
CASSNYWGGANEQFF
TGTGCCAGCAGTAACTATTGGGGCGGGGCCAATGAGCAGTTCTTC
>.|TRBV29-1|TRBJ2-7|few
CSVAPPQTPYEQYF
TGCAGCGTCGCCCCCCCACAGACCCCCTACGAGCAGTACTTC
>.|TRBV12-5|TRBJ1-5|.
CASGLHTEAGTLNYQPQHF
TGTGCTAGTGGTTTACACACGGAGGCCGGGACACTAAATTATCAGCCCCAGCATTTT
>.|TRBV29-1|TRBJ2-5|many
CSVEAHPGESQYF
TGCAGCGTTGAGGCCCATCCTGGGGAGAGCCAGTACTTC
>TRBD1|TRBV10-3|TRBJ1-5|.
CAISDPGQGQPQHF
TGTGCCATCAGTGATCCCGGACAGGGCCAGCCCCAGCATTTT
>.|TRBV3-1|TRBJ2-7|few
CASSQGGHILAYEQYF
TGTGCCAGCAGCCAGGGTGGGCACATCCTTGCCTACGAGCAGTACTTC
>.|TRBV5-6|TRBJ1-2|.
CASTTLGAFYGYTF
TGTGCCAGCACCACGTTGGGGGCGTTCTATGGCTACACCTTC
>.|TRBV2|TRBJ2-1|.
CASSEGVDPYNEQFF
TGTGCCAGCAGTGAAGGTGTCGACCCCTACAATGAGCAGTTCTTC
>.|TRBV24-1|TRBJ2-5|.
CATSDTGGDGETQYF
TGTGCCACCAGTGACACCGGAGGAGATGGGGAGACCCAGTACTTC
>TRBD2|TRBV5-1|TRBJ2-5|many
CASSSTSGESTQYF
TGCGCCAGCAGTTCGACTAGCGGGGAATCAACCCAGTACTTC
>TRBD2|TRBV11-3|TRBJ2-1|.
CASSLGSVTRGGLSNEQFF
TGTGCCAGCAGCTTAGGATCCGTGACCCGGGGGGGCCTTAGTAATGAGCAGTTCTTC
>.|TRBV19|TRBJ1-2|few
CASRQRMEGSSNYGYTF
TGTGCCAGTAGGCAACGGATGGAGGGCTCGTCTAACTATGGCTACACCTTC
>TRBD2|TRBV4-1|TRBJ2-4|many
CASSQGLGNIQYF
TGCGCCAGCAGCCAGGGACTAGGGAACATTCAGTACTTC
>TRBD2|TRBV12-3/TRBV12-4|TRBJ2-7|few
CASRNSGVYSDSYEQYF
TGTGCCAGCAGAAATAGCGGGGTCTACTCCGACTCCTACGAGCAGTACTTC
>.|TRBV9|TRBJ2-1|few
CASSDIWNEQFF
TGTGCCAGCAGCGATATCTGGAATGAGCAGTTCTTC
>TRBD2|TRBV30|TRBJ2-7|.
CAWSLAGGINEQYF
TGTGCCTGGAGTTTAGCGGGGGGGATCAACGAGCAGTACTTC
>.|TRBV25-1|TRBJ1-6|.
CASSEGRRQVHSPLHF
TGTGCCAGCAGTGAGGGGCGTCGGCAGGTCCATTCACCCCTCCACTTT
>.|TRBV6-5|TRBJ2-1|.
CASSYDPGKVQFF
TGTGCCAGCAGTTACGATCCGGGGAAGGTCCAGTTCTTC
>.|TRBV20-1|TRBJ1-5|.
CSASPDTNQPQHF
TGCAGTGCTAGTCCCGATACGAATCAGCCCCAGCATTTT
>.|TRBV20-1|TRBJ2-7|.
CSARDNYEQYF
TGCAGTGCTAGGGACAATTACGAGCAGTACTTC
>.|TRBV7-3|TRBJ2-6|few
CASSFPLSGANVLTF
TGTGCCAGCAGCTTTCCACTCTCTGGGGCCAACGTCCTGACTTTC
>TRBD2|TRBV5-1|TRBJ2-5|few
CASSLTGTSVEETQYF
TGCGCCAGCAGCTTAACCGGGACTAGCGTGGAAGAGACCCAGTACTTC
>TRBD2|TRBV24-1|TRBJ2-1|.
CATSDGRLAGVTYNEQFF
TGTGCCACCAGTGATGGGAGACTAGCGGGAGTGACTTACAATGAGCAGTTCTTC
>.|TRBV5-4|TRBJ2-5|.
CASAEGSKETQYF
TGTGCCAGCGCGGAGGGGTCCAAAGAGACCCAGTACTTC